The TCR beta chain under discussion was sequenced for a study of regulatory T cells in long-lasting Graves disease. V lost 6 bases, J lost 0 bases, and 12 bases lay in between. The CDR3 contains 14 residues. Germline CDR1 is DFQATT and CDR2 is SNEGSKA (reference sequence). Described time point: newly diagnosed GD, antithyroid drugs for less than 3 months. PBMCs were the source of the RNA used for TCR sequencing. Arm-PCR with iRepertoire HTBI primers amplified the CDR3 regions for these TCR beta libraries. TCRdb recomputed calls from the multiplex PCR reads with MiXCR, one row per CDR3 protein. The sample has 450,000 to 700,000 distinct CDR3 sequences, roughly 13% seen once. The same data also contributed to another study, on T cells in Graves' hyperthyroidism and ophthalmopathy.

V usage is TRBV20-1 and J usage is TRBJ1-3; D is undetermined. The sequence was collected from a man aged 25 to 40 with Graves disease. The material was peripheral blood mononuclear cells (PBMCs), obtained at new diagnosis, from a patient treated with antithyroid drugs. The CDR3 sequence: CSAMDLDSGNTIYF. CDR3 bases: TGCAGTGCGATGGACCTCGACTCTGGAAACACCATATATTTT.